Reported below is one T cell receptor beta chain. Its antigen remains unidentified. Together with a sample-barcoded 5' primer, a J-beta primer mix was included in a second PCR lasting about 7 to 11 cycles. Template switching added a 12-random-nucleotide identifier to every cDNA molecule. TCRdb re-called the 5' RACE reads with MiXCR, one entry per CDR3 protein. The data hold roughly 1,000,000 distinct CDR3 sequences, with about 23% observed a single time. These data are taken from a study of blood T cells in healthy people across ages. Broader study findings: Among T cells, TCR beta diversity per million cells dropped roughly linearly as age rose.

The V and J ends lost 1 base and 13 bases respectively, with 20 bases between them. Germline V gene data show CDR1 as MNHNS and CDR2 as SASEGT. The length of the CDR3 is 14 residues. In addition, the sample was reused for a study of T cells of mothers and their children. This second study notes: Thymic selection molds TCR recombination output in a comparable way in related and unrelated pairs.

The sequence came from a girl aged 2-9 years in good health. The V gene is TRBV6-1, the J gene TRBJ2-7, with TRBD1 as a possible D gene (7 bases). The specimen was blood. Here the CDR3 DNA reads TGTGCCAGCAGTGAAGGGTTACCGGGGGACAGCTATTACTTC. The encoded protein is CASSEGLPGDSYYF.